This T cell receptor beta chain was sequenced in a study of immune evolution from preneoplasia to lung adenocarcinoma. The J segment lost 4 bases and the V segment lost 0 bases, leaving 6 bases of the junction unmatched. This CDR3 has 16 residues. Per the germline V gene, CDR1 is SGDLS and CDR2 is YYNGEE. Measured with immunoSEQ multiplex PCR; TCRdb has only the in-frame clones, and not every one. The table records around 11,000 clones, more than 80% of them present only once. This TCR was recovered from a person aged 65-85 years with invasive lung adenocarcinoma. Sequenced material: FFPE invasive lung adenocarcinoma tissue. V and J are TRBV9 and TRBJ2-5, with 10 bases that match TRBD2. CDR3 sequence reads: CASSVDSGGAGETQYF. The CDR3 DNA follows: TGTGCCAGCAGCGTAGACAGCGGGGGGGCCGGAGAGACCCAGTACTTC.